This TCR beta chain was recovered during a study of blood T cell repertoires in COVID-19. Study information: The United States, Italy and Spain were the sources of the acute and convalescent COVID-19 samples. In each case, the material was cDNA or gDNA derived from T cells, B-cell-depleted T cells, or PBMCs.

The authors' processing: Reference gene primer amplification yielded estimated nucleated cell counts. Assay: immunoSEQ multiplex PCR; the TCRdb copy retains only in-frame clones and omits some. That table gives V, J and clone size, and the DNA gave D and trimming. The sample consists of under 85,000 clones, roughly 87% of them appearing once. This CDR3 is 13 amino acids long. The V and J ends lost 6 bases and 3 bases, in that order; junction bases with no gene match: 5. Looked up from germline, CDR1 is SEHNR and CDR2 is FQNEAQ (reference sequence). The chain recombines TRBV7-9 with TRBJ2-7; 7 positions match TRBD1. Material: peripheral blood. The source of this sequence is an elderly woman with active or convalescent COVID-19. The CDR3 protein is CASSRWTGYEQYF. CDR3 nucleotides: TGTGCCAGCAGTCGGTGGACAGGCTACGAGCAGTACTTC.